The table lists the clone carrying this T cell receptor beta chain with a count of one. CDR1 SNHLY and CDR2 FYNNEI come from the germline V gene. The V gene end was trimmed by 6 bases and the J gene end by 4 bases; junction bases not matched to a gene: 8. There are 16 residues in the CDR3. The sample originates from a study of blood T cell repertoires in COVID-19. Original handling: Amplifying reference gene primers gave estimates of nucleated cell counts. Using immunoSEQ multiplex PCR, the repertoire was profiled, and TCRdb retains in-frame clones only, with some absent. V and J calls and clone size come straight from that table; D and trimming were deduced from the DNA. The sample yields about 200,000 clones, 82% seen once.

The source is a man between 35 and 55 years old who had recovered from COVID-19. The chain links TRBV2 to TRBJ2-1; 11 nucleotides agree with TRBD2. The sequenced material came from PBMCs or T cells enriched from blood (not recorded which). The CDR3 DNA sequence: TGTGCCAGCAGACTTTCCGGGACTAGCGGTTACAATGAGCAGTTCTTC. It codes for CASRLSGTSGYNEQFF.